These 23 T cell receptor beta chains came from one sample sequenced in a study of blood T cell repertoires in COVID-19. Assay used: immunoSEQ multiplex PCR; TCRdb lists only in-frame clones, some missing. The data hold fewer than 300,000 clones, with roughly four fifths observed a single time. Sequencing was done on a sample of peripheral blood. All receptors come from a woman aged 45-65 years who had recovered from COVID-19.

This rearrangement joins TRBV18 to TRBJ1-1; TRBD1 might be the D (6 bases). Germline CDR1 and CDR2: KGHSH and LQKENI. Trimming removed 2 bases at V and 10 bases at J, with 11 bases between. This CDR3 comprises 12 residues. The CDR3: CASSPLQGAAFF. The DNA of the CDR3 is TGTGCCAGCTCACCATTACAGGGTGCAGCTTTCTTT.

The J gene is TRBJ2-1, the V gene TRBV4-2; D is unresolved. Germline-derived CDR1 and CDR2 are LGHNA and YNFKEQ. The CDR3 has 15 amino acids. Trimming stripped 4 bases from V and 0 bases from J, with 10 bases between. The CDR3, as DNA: TGTGCCAGCAGCCCATCGCCACTCTCCTACAATGAGCAGTTCTTC. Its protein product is CASSPSPLSYNEQFF.

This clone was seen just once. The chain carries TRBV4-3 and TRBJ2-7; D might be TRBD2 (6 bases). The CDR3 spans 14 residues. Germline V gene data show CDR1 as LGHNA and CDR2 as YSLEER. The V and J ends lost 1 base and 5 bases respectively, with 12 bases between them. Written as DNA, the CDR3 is TGCGCCAGCAGCCAAGGTGCGGGGTATAACGAGCAGTACTTC. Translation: CASSQGAGYNEQYF.

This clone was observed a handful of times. The CDR3 DNA reads as TGTGCCAGCAGTGAAGCCTTTTTTCGCGCCAATGAAGCTTTCTTT. Protein product: CASSEAFFRANEAFF. The chain has TRBV2 and TRBJ1-1, with D unclear. The CDR3 consists of 15 residues. V was trimmed by 0 bases and J by 7 bases, leaving 15 bases between them. Germline CDR1 reads SNHLY; CDR2 reads FYNNEI. Complete variable domain (other parts from reference TRBV2 and TRBJ1-1): EPEVTQTPSHQVTQMGQEVILRCVPISNHLYFYWYRQILGQKVEFLVSFYNNEISEKSEIFDDQFSVERPDGSNFTLKIRSTKLEDSAMYFCASSEAFFRANEAFFGQGTRLTVV.

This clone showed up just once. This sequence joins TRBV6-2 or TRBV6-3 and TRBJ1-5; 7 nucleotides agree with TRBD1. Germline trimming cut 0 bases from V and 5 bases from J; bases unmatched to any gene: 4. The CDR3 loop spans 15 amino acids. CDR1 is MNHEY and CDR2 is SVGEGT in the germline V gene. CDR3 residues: CASSYSRGRYQPQHF. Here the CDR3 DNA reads TGTGCCAGCAGTTACTCCAGGGGGAGATATCAGCCCCAGCATTTT.

In DNA, the CDR3 is TGTGCCAGCAGCCCCGGGGCCTACGAGCAGTACTTC. Translated: CASSPGAYEQYF. The chain is built from TRBV5-8 and TRBJ2-7; maybe TRBD2 (5 bases). The CDR3 runs to 12 residues. CDR1 is SGHTS and CDR2 is YDEGEE in the germline V gene. V dropped 4 bases and J dropped 2 bases, with 7 bases sitting between them.

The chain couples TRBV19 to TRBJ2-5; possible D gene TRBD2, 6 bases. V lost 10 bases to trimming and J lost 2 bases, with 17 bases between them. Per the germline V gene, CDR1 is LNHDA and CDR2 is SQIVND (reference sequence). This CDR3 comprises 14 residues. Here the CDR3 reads CATRSSGGQETQYF. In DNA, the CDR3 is TGTGCCACTCGGTCCTCAGGAGGGCAAGAGACCCAGTACTTC.

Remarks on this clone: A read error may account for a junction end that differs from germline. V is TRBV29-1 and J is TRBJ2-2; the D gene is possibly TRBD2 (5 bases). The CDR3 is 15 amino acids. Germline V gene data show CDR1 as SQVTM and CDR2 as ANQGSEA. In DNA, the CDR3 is TGCAGCGTCAGAATATGGGAGAAGAACGCCGGGGAGCTGTTTTTT. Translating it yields CSVRIWEKNAGELFF.

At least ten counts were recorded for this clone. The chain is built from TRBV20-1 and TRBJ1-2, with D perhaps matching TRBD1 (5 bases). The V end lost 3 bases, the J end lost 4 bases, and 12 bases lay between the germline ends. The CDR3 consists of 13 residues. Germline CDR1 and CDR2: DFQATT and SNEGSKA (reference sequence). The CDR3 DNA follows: TGCAGTGCTAGTGACCCCGGGGGCTATGGCTACACCTTC. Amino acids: CSASDPGGYGYTF.

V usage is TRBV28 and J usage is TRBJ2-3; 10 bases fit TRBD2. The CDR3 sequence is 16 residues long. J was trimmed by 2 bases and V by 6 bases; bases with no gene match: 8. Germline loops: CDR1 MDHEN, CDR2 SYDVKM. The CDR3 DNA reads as TGTGCCAGCAGCCCTAGCGGGAGCGGGGACACAGATACGCAGTATTTT. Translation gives CASSPSGSGDTDTQYF.

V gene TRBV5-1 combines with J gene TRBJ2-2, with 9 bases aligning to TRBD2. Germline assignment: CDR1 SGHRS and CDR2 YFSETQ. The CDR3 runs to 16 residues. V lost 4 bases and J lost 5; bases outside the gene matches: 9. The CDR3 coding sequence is TGCGCCAGCAGCAAGGCGGGGGGGCCGGGAACCGGGGAGCTGTTTTTT. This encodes CASSKAGGPGTGELFF.

Here the CDR3 DNA reads TGTGCCAGCAGTTCACCGGGACTCCCGTCACTGTTTTTT. Translation: CASSSPGLPSLFF. The chain recombines TRBV28 with TRBJ1-4, with D perhaps matching TRBD1 (5 bases). CDR1 is MDHEN, CDR2 SYDVKM, per germline. CDR3 length: 13 residues. Trimming took off 4 bases at V and 13 bases at J, with 16 bases between the two ends.

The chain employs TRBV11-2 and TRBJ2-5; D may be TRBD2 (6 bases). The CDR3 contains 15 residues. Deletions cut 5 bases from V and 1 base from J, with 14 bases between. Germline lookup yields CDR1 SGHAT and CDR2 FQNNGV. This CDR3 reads CASSTSGRSQETQYF. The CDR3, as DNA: TGTGCCAGCAGCACCAGCGGGCGCAGCCAAGAGACCCAGTACTTC.

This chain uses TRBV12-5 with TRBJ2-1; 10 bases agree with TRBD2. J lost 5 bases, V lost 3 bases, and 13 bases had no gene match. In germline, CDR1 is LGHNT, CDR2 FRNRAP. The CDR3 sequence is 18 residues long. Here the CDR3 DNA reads TGTGCTAGTGGTTTCAACCTCCTAGCGGGGGATACAAACAATGAGCAGTTCTTC. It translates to CASGFNLLAGDTNNEQFF.

CDR3 sequence: CASSIADASLYNEQFF. DNA of the CDR3: TGTGCCAGTAGTATAGCGGATGCTAGCCTTTACAATGAGCAGTTCTTC. The chain recombines TRBV19 with TRBJ2-1; TRBD2 might be the D (5 bases). The germline gives CDR1 LNHDA, CDR2 SQIVND (reference sequence). Trimming took 1 base from V and 4 from J, leaving 14 bases between them. The CDR3 is 16 residues long.

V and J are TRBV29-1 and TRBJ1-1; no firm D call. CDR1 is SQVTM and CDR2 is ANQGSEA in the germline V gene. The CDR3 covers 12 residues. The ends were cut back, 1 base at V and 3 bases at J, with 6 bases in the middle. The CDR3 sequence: CSVEVRDTEAFF. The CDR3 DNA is TGCAGCGTTGAAGTCCGGGACACTGAAGCTTTCTTT.

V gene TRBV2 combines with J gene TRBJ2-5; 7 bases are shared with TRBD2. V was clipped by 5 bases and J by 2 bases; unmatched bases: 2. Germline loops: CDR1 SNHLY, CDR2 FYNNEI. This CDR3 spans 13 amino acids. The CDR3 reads CASSPSGQETQYF. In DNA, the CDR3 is TGTGCCAGCAGTCCTAGCGGACAAGAGACCCAGTACTTC. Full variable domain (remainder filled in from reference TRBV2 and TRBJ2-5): EPEVTQTPSHQVTQMGQEVILRCVPISNHLYFYWYRQILGQKVEFLVSFYNNEISEKSEIFDDQFSVERPDGSNFTLKIRSTKLEDSAMYFCASSPSGQETQYFGPGTRLLVL.

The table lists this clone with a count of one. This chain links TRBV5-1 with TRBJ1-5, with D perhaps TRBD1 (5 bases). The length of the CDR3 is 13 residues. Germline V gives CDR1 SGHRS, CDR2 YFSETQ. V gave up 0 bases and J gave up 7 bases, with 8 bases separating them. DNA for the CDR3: TGCGCCAGCAGCTTGGGGGGGGAACAGCCCCAGCATTTT. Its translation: CASSLGGEQPQHF.

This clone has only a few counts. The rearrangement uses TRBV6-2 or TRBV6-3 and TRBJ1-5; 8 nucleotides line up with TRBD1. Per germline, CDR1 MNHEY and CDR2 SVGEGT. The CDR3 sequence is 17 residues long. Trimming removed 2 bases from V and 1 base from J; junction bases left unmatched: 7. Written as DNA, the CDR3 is TGTGCCAGCAGTTACCCTCTCGGACAGGGAAGCAATCAGCCCCAGCATTTT. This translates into CASSYPLGQGSNQPQHF.

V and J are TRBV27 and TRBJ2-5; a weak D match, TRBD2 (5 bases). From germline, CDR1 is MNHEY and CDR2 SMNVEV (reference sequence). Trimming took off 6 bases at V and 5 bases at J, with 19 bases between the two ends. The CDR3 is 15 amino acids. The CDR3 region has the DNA TGTGCCAGCAGACCCCGGGATGGCCCTCACGAGACCCAGTACTTC. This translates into CASRPRDGPHETQYF.

The CDR3 here is CASSLEGAGGRDTQYF. In nucleotides, the CDR3 is TGTGCCAGCAGCTTGGAGGGGGCCGGGGGCAGAGATACGCAGTATTTT. The rearrangement links TRBV5-4 to TRBJ2-3; possible D gene TRBD1, 7 bases. This CDR3 is built from 16 residues. Germline lookup yields CDR1 SGHNT and CDR2 YYREEE (reference sequence). V dropped 0 bases and J dropped 5 bases, with 16 bases sitting between them.

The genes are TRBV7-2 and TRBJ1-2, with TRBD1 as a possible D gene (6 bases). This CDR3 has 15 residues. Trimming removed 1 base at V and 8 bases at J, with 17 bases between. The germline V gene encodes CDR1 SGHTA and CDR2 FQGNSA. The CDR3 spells CASSLGDLTGRGYTF. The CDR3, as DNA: TGTGCCAGCAGCTTAGGGGACCTGACAGGCCGCGGCTACACCTTC.

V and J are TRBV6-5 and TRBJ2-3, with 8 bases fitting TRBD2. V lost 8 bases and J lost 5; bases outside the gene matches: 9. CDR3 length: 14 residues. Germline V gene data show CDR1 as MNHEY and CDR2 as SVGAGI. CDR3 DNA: TGTGCCAGCCACGGACTAGCCTGGGGAGATACGCAGTATTTT. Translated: CASHGLAWGDTQYF.